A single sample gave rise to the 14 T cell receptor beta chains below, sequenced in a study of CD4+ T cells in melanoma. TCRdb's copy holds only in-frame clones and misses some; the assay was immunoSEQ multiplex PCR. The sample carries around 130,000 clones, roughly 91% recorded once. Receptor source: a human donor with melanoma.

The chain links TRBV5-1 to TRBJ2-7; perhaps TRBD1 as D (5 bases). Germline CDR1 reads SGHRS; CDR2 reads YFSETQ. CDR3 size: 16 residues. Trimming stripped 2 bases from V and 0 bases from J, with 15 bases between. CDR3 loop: CASSLYTADTSYEQYF. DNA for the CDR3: TGCGCCAGCAGCTTATACACGGCGGACACCTCCTACGAGCAGTACTTC.

CDR3 amino acids: CASSLELAADTQYF. The CDR3 DNA is TGTGCCAGCAGCTTAGAGCTAGCGGCAGATACGCAGTATTTT. The chain has TRBV13 and TRBJ2-3; 7 nucleotides align to TRBD2. Germline V gene data show CDR1 as PRHDT and CDR2 as FYEKMQ (reference sequence). The junction had 2 bases not matched to a gene; V was cut back by 1 base and J by 4 bases. The CDR3 length is 14 residues.

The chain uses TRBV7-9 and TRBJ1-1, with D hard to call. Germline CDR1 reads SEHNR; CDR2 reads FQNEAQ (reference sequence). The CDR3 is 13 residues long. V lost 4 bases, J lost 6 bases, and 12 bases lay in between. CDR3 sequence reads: CASSWKVRAEAFF. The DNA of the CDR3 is TGTGCCAGCAGCTGGAAGGTTCGAGCTGAAGCTTTCTTT.

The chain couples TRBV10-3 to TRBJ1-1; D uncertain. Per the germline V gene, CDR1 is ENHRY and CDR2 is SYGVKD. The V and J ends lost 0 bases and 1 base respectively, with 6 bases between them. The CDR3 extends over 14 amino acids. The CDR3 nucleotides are TGTGCCATCAGTGAGTCGGGCGAGAACACTGAAGCTTTCTTT. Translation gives CAISESGENTEAFF.

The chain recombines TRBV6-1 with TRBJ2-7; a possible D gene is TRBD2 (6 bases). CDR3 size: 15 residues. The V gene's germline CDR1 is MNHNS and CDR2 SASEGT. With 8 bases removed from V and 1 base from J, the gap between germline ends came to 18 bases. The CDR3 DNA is TGTGCCAGCGGACTTGGAGGGGCCTTATCCTACGAGCAGTACTTC. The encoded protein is CASGLGGALSYEQYF.

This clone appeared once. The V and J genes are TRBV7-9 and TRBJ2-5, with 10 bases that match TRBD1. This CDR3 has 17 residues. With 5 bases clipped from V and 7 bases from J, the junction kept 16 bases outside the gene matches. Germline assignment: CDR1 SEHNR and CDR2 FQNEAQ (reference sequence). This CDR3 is CASSPTPGQGPTGTQYF. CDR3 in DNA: TGTGCCAGCAGCCCTACCCCGGGACAGGGGCCCACAGGGACCCAGTACTTC.

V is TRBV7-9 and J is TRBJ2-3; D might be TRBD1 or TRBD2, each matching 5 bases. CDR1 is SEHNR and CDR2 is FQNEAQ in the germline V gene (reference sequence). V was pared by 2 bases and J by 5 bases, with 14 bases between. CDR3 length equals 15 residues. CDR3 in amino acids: CASSLNLGAGDTQYF. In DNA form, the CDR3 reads TGTGCCAGCAGCTTAAACCTCGGGGCGGGAGATACGCAGTATTTT.

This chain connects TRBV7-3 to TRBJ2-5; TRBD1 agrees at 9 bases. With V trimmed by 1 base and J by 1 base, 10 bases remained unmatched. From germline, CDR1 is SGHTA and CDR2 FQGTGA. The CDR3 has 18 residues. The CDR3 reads CASSLMGGGQGFQETQYF. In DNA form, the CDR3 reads TGTGCCAGCAGCTTAATGGGTGGTGGACAGGGGTTCCAAGAGACCCAGTACTTC.

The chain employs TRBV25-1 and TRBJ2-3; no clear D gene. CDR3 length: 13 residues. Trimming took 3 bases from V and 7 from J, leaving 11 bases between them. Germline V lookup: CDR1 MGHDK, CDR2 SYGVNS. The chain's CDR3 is CASSDPSVNTQYF. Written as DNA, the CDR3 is TGTGCCAGCAGTGACCCCAGCGTTAATACGCAGTATTTT.

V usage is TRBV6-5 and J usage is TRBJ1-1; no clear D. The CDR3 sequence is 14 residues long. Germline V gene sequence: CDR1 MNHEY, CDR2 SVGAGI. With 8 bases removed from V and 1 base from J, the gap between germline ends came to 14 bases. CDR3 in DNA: TGTGCCAGCTCATTGGTGTGGGGGAACACTGAAGCTTTCTTT. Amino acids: CASSLVWGNTEAFF.

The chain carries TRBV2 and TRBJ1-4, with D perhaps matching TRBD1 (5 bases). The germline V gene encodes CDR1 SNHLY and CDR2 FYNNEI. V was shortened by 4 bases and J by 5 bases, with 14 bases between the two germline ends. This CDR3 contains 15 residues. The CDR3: CASSAQGTVNEKLFF. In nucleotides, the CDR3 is TGTGCCAGCAGTGCGCAAGGGACTGTAAATGAAAAACTGTTTTTT.

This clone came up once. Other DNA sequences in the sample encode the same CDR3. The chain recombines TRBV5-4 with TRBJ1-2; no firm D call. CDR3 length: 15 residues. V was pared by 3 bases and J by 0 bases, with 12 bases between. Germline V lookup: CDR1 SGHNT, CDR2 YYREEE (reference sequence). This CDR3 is CASSSHPSSNYGYTF. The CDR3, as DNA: TGTGCCAGCAGCTCCCACCCGTCGTCTAACTATGGCTACACCTTC.

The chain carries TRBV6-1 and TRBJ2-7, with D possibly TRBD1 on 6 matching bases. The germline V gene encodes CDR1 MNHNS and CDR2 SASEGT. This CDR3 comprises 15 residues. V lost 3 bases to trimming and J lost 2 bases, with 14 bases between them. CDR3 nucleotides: TGTGCCAGCAGTGACTCCGACAGGCCGCCCTACGAGCAGTACTTC. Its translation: CASSDSDRPPYEQYF.

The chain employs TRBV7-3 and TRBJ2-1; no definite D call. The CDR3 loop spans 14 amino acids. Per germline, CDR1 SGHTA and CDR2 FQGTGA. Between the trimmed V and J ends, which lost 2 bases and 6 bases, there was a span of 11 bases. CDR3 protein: CASSLGIVRNEQFF. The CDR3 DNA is TGTGCCAGCAGCTTAGGAATTGTCCGCAATGAGCAGTTCTTC.